This TCR beta chain was sequenced for a study of T cell repertoires in cytomegalovirus infection. Study findings and constraints: Pooled public TCR beta family frequency picked out CMV carriers with the relevant HLA.

To note about this clonotype: Its antigen remains unknown.

TCRdb processed the reads anew with MiXCR; each CDR3 protein has one entry. The sample shows about 740,000 distinct CDR3 sequences, 35% to 45% of them seen only once. Specimen: PBMCs. The TCR comes from a human donor in good health (CMV status not recorded). Some clones in this sample may be carry-over from other donors' samples.

CDR3: CASSQTSGGGETQYF. The CDR3 nucleotides are TGTGCCAGCAGCCAGACTAGCGGGGGGGGAGAGACCCAGTACTTC. This chain links TRBV7-9 with TRBJ2-5; 14 nucleotides agree with TRBD2. In germline, CDR1 is SEHNR, CDR2 FQNEAQ (reference sequence). The CDR3 extends over 15 amino acids. J gave up 4 bases and V 5 bases, and 3 bases lay outside the gene matches.